This passage covers 3 T cell receptor beta chains from one sample sequenced in a study of monozygotic twins with inflammatory bowel disease. Reprocessing the 5' RACE reads, TCRdb reports a single entry for every CDR3 protein and omits DNA. The sample has about 200,000 distinct CDR3 sequences. Sample: blood. The receptors stem from a human donor with ulcerative colitis or Crohn's disease, or a healthy co-twin of an affected twin (not recorded which).

The chain links TRBV25-1 to TRBJ2-7; TCRdb reports TRBD1, a call that lacks DNA to check it against. Germline V lookup: CDR1 MGHDK, CDR2 SYGVNS. This CDR3 region has 15 residues. The CDR3 protein is CASSERRQGPYEQYF.

This chain connects TRBV11-2 to TRBJ1-1. Germline loops: CDR1 SGHAT, CDR2 FQNNGV. The CDR3 is 18 residues long. CDR3 sequence reads: CASSLGFRNLGGPTEAFF. Full variable domain (remainder filled in from reference TRBV11-2 and TRBJ1-1): EAGVAQSPRYKIIEKRQSVAFWCNPISGHATLYWYQQILGQGPKLLIQFQNNGVVDDSQLPKDRFSAERLKGVDSTLKIQPAKLEDSAVYLCASSLGFRNLGGPTEAFFGQGTRLTVV.

V usage is TRBV4-1 and J usage is TRBJ2-3; TCRdb indicates TRBD2, and absent DNA this call remains unverified. The CDR3 runs 16 residues. Germline V CDR1 and CDR2: MGHRA, YSYEKL. The CDR3 is CASSQASGKGTDTQYF.